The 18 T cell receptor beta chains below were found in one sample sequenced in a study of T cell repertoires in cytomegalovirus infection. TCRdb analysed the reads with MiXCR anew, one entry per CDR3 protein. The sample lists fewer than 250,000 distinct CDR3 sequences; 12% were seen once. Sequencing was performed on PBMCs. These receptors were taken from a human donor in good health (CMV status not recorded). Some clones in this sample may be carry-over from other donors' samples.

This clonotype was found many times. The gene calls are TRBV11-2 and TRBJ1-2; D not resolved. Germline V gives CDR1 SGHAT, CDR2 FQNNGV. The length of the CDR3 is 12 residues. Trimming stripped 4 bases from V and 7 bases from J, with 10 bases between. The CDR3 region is CASSSRPTGYTF. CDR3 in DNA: TGTGCCAGCAGCTCTCGACCGACTGGCTACACCTTC. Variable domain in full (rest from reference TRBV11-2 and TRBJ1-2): EAGVAQSPRYKIIEKRQSVAFWCNPISGHATLYWYQQILGQGPKLLIQFQNNGVVDDSQLPKDRFSAERLKGVDSTLKIQPAKLEDSAVYLCASSSRPTGYTFGSGTRLTVV.

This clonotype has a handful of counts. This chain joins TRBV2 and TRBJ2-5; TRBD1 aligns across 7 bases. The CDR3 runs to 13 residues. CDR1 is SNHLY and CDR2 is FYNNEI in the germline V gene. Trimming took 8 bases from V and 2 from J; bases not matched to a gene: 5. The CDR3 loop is CASYRGAQETQYF. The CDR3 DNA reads TGTGCCAGCTACAGGGGCGCACAAGAGACCCAGTACTTC.

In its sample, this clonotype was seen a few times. CDR3: CASSLEGGSSYNEQFF. Here the CDR3 DNA reads TGCGCCAGCAGCTTGGAGGGAGGTAGCTCCTACAATGAGCAGTTCTTC. The chain combines TRBV5-1 with TRBJ2-1; D perhaps matches TRBD2 (6 bases). The CDR3 runs to 16 residues. From germline, CDR1 is SGHRS and CDR2 YFSETQ. V was trimmed by 0 bases and J by 0 bases, leaving 10 bases between them.

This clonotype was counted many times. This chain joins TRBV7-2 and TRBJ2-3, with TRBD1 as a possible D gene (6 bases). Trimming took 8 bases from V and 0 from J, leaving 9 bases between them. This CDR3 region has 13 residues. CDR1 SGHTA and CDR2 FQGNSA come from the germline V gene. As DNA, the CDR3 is TGTGCCAGCCGAAGGGGGAGCACAGATACGCAGTATTTT. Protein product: CASRRGSTDTQYF.

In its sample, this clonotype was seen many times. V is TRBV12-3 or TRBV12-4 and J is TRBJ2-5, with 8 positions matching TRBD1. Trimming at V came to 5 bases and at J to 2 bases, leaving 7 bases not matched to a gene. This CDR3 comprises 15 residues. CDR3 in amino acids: CASSGTGGAQETQYF. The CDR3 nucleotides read TGTGCCAGCAGTGGGACAGGAGGGGCGCAAGAGACCCAGTACTTC.

CDR3 protein: CASNYNTEAFF. The CDR3, as DNA: TGTGCCAGCAATTATAACACTGAAGCTTTCTTT. The chain couples TRBV6-2 or TRBV6-3 to TRBJ1-1; no reliable D call. CDR3 length: 11 amino acids. V gave up 7 bases and J gave up 2 bases, with 5 bases separating them. Germline V gene data show CDR1 as MNHEY and CDR2 as SVGEGT.

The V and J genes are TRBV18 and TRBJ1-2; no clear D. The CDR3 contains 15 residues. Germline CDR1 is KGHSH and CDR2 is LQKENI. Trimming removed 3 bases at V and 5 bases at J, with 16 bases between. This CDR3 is CASSPEPDAGYGYTF. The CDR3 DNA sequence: TGTGCCAGCTCACCGGAACCGGACGCCGGATATGGCTACACCTTC.

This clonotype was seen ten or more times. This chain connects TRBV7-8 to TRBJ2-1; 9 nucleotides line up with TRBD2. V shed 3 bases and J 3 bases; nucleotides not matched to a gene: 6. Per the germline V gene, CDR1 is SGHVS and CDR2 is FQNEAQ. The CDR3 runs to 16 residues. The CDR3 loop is CASSLFLAGHYNEQFF. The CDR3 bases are TGTGCCAGCAGCTTGTTCCTAGCGGGGCACTACAATGAGCAGTTCTTC. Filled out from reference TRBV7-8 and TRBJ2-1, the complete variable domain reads GAGVSQSPRYKVAKRGQDVALRCDPISGHVSLFWYQQALGQGPEFLTYFQNEAQLDKSGLPSDRFFAERPEGSVSTLKIQRTQQEDSAVYLCASSLFLAGHYNEQFFGPGTRLTVL.

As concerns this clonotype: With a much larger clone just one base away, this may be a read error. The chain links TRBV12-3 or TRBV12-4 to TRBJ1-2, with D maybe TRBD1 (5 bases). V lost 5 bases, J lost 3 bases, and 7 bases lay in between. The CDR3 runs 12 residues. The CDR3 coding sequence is TGTGCCAGCAGTGAACAGGACTATGGCTACACCTTC. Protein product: CASSEQDYGYTF.

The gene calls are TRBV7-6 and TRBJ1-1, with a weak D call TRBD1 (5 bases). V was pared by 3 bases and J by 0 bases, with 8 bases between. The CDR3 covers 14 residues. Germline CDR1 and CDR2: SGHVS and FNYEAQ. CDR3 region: CASSFGGLNTEAFF. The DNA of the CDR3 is TGTGCCAGCAGCTTTGGGGGACTGAACACTGAAGCTTTCTTT.

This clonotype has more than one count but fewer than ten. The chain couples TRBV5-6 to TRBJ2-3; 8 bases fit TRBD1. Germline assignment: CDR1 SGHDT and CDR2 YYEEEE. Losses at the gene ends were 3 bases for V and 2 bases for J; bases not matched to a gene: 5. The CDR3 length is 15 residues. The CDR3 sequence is CASSSRGRLTDTQYF. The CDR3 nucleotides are TGTGCCAGCAGCTCCAGGGGGCGCCTCACAGATACGCAGTATTTT.

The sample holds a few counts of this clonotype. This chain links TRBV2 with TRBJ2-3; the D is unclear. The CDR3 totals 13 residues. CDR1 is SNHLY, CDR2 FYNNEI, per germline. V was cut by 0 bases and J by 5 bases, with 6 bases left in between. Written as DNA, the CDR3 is TGTGCCAGCAGTGAAGCTCGGGTAGATACGCAGTATTTT. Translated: CASSEARVDTQYF.

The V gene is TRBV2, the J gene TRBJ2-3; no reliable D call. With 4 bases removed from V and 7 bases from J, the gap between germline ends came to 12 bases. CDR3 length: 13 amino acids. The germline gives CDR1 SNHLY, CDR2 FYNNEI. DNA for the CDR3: TGTGCCAGCAGTGGGCAGAAACAAAATACGCAGTATTTT. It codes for CASSGQKQNTQYF.

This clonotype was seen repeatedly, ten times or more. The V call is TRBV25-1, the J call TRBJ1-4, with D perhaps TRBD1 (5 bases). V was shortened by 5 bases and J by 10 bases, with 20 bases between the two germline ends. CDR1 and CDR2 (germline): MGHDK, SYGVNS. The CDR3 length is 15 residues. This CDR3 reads CASSSTGRIAGKLFF. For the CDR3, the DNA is TGTGCCAGCAGTTCGACGGGACGCATTGCGGGAAAACTGTTTTTT. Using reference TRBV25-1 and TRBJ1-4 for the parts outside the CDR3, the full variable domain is EADIYQTPRYLVIGTGKKITLECSQTMGHDKMYWYQQDPGMELHLIHYSYGVNSTEKGDLSSESTVSRIRTEHFPLTLESARPSHTSQYLCASSSTGRIAGKLFFGSGTQLSVL.

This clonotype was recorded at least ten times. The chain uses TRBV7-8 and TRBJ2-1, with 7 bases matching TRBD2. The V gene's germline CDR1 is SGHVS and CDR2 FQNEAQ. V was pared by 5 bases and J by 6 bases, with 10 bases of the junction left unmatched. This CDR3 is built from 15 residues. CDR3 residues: CASSTRDYPLNEQFF. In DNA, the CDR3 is TGTGCCAGCAGCACGCGGGACTACCCCCTCAATGAGCAGTTCTTC.

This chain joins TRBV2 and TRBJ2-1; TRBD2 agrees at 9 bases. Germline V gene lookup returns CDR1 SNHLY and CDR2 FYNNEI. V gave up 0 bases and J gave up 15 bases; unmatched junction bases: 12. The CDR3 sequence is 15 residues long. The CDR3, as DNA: TGTGCCAGCAGTGAAGCAAGTAGCGGGGGATTAGCAGGGTTCTTC. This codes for CASSEASSGGLAGFF. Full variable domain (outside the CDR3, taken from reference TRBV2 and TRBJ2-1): EPEVTQTPSHQVTQMGQEVILRCVPISNHLYFYWYRQILGQKVEFLVSFYNNEISEKSEIFDDQFSVERPDGSNFTLKIRSTKLEDSAMYFCASSEASSGGLAGFFGPGTRLTVL.

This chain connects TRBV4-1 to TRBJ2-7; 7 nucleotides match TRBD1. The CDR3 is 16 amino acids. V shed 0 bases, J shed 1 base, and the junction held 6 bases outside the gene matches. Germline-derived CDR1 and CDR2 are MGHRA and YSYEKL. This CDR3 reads CASSQELTGVSYEQYF. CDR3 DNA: TGCGCCAGCAGCCAAGAGCTCACAGGGGTTTCCTACGAGCAGTACTTC.

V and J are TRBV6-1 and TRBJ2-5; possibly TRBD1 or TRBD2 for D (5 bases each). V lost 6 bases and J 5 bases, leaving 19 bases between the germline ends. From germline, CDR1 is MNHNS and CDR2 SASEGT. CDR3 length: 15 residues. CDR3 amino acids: CASSREGQGWETQYF. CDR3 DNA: TGTGCCAGCAGCAGAGAGGGCCAGGGTTGGGAGACCCAGTACTTC.